This record looks at one T cell receptor beta chain sequence and its context. The antigen is not known. Researchers made TCR beta libraries by using iRepertoire HTBI primers and running Arm-PCR on CDR3 regions. In TCRdb, the multiplex PCR reads were re-called with MiXCR into one record per CDR3 protein. The sample carries about 310,000 distinct CDR3 sequences, 22% recorded once. Specified time point: persistent/refractory GD, antithyroid drugs over 5 years with positive TRAb. PBMC RNA served as the TCR library source. This CDR3 has 13 amino acids. Trimming shortened V by 0 bases and J by 6 bases, and 8 bases separated the two germline ends. The germline gives CDR1 SGDLS, CDR2 YYNGEE. This entry is derived from a study of regulatory T cells in long-lasting Graves disease. General study points: Owing to a sample size that was small, accuracy may have been reduced.

The origin of this receptor is a female donor with Graves disease. V usage is TRBV9 and J usage is TRBJ2-3; unclear D gene. Sequenced here: peripheral blood mononuclear cells (PBMCs), sampled when the disease was refractory, from a patient treated with antithyroid drugs. The CDR3 loop reads CASSVDLGDTQYF. CDR3 nucleotide sequence: TGTGCCAGCAGCGTAGATCTGGGGGATACGCAGTATTTT.